This T cell receptor beta chain was documented in a study of shared clonotypes between healthy human individuals. Study results and limitations: Sequencing depth was expected to affect clonotype sharing among donors.

About this clone: What it binds is unknown. The same CDR3 can be traced to other DNA sequences in this sample.

Repertoires were generated with immunoSEQ multiplex PCR, while TCRdb's copy carries only in-frame clones and drops some. The table includes hundreds of thousands of clones, approximately 96% detected once. The naive CD8 fraction comprised CD45RO-negative cells positively selected for CCR7 and excluded terminally differentiated effector memory CD45RA+ cells. The germline gives CDR1 KGHSH, CDR2 LQKENI. The CDR3 consists of 12 residues. Trimming took off 6 bases at V and 7 bases at J, with 10 bases between the two ends. The source is a woman aged 30 to 39 in good health. This chain joins TRBV18 and TRBJ2-1; perhaps TRBD1 as D (6 bases). Sequencing was done on a sample of naive CD8+ T cells sorted from blood. CDR3 sequence (DNA): TGTGCCAGCTCGCCCCAGGGGAATGAGCAGTTCTTC. It is translated as CASSPQGNEQFF. The full variable domain, in which reference TRBV18 and TRBJ2-1 provide the parts outside the CDR3, is NAGVMQNPRHLVRRRGQEARLRCSPMKGHSHVYWYRQLPEEGLKFMVYLQKENIIDESGMPKERFSAEFPKEGPSILRIQQVVRGDSAAYFCASSPQGNEQFFGPGTRLTVL.